A single sample gave rise to the 13 T cell receptor beta chains below, sequenced in a study of control samples from healthy donors and cancer patients. Produced via immunoSEQ multiplex PCR; TCRdb's table is partial and in-frame only. The repertoire includes about 110,000 clones, about four fifths of them detected once, and under 15% sits in the top ten. Sequencing was done on a sample of blood. Receptors were obtained from a woman in her forties or fifties in good health.

This chain joins TRBV12-5 and TRBJ2-2; D uncertain. CDR1 and CDR2 (germline): LGHNT, FRNRAP. Deletions cut 0 bases from V and 7 bases from J, with 3 bases between. The CDR3 has 12 residues. The CDR3 DNA reads TGTGCTAGTGGTTTGGTAGTCGGGGAGCTGTTTTTT. Translating gives CASGLVVGELFF.

The J gene is TRBJ1-5, the V gene TRBV28; TRBD1 agrees at 8 bases. This CDR3 spans 14 amino acids. Germline CDR1 reads MDHEN; CDR2 reads SYDVKM. J was trimmed by 4 bases and V by 6 bases; bases with no gene match: 5. CDR3 region: CASRATGENQPQHF. CDR3 nucleotide sequence: TGTGCCAGCAGGGCGACAGGGGAAAATCAGCCCCAGCATTTT. The full variable domain, in which reference TRBV28 and TRBJ1-5 provide the parts outside the CDR3, is DVKVTQSSRYLVKRTGEKVFLECVQDMDHENMFWYRQDPGLGLRLIYFSYDVKMKEKGDIPEGYSVSREKKERFSLILESASTNQTSMYLCASRATGENQPQHFGDGTRLSIL.

Concerning this clone: The sample holds other DNA sequences that translate to the same CDR3. V gene TRBV6-2 or TRBV6-3 combines with J gene TRBJ2-7, with D perhaps matching TRBD1 (8 bases). Germline CDR1 MNHEY, CDR2 SVGEGT. V was cut by 5 bases and J by 13 bases, with 21 bases left in between. This CDR3 has 13 residues. CDR3 protein: CASSQGARAGAYF. DNA for the CDR3: TGTGCCAGCAGTCAGGGGGCGCGGGCGGGGGCCTACTTC.

On this clone: The germline gene is not matched at one end of the junction; a read error may be the cause. This chain links TRBV5-4 with TRBJ1-1; possibly TRBD1 for D (5 bases). Germline loops: CDR1 SGHNT, CDR2 YYREEE (reference sequence). The CDR3 contains 14 residues. CDR3 in amino acids: CASNLGEVNTEAFF. The CDR3 nucleotides are TGTGCCAGCAACTTGGGGGAGGTGAACACTGAAGCTTTCTTT.

The gene calls are TRBV5-6 and TRBJ2-7; 7 bases map to TRBD2. CDR1 and CDR2 from the germline V gene are SGHDT and YYEEEE. The CDR3 length is 14 residues. Trimming at V came to 0 bases and at J to 5 bases, leaving 5 bases not matched to a gene. The CDR3 nucleotides are TGTGCCAGCAGCTTGGCACAGCGGGGCCACGAGCAGTACTTC. Translating it yields CASSLAQRGHEQYF.

The chain has TRBV7-2 and TRBJ2-1; D is tentatively TRBD1 or TRBD2 (5 bases each). Germline CDR1 SGHTA, CDR2 FQGNSA. The CDR3 spans 17 residues. V was trimmed by 1 base and J by 1 base, leaving 14 bases between them. The CDR3 protein is CASSLVGGGISYNEQFF. The CDR3 DNA reads TGTGCCAGCAGCTTAGTGGGTGGGGGAATTTCCTACAATGAGCAGTTCTTC.

The chain is built from TRBV30 and TRBJ2-3, with 9 bases aligning to TRBD2. The ends lost 5 bases at V and 1 base at J; junction bases unmatched: 7. CDR1 GTSNPN and CDR2 SVGIG come from the germline V gene (reference sequence). This CDR3 is 15 amino acids long. The CDR3 DNA reads TGTGCCTGGCCACTCTGCGGGGGGGGCACAGATACGCAGTATTTT. Its translation: CAWPLCGGGTDTQYF. The full variable domain, with the rest looked up from reference TRBV30 and TRBJ2-3, is SQTIHQWPATLVQPVGSPLSLECTVEGTSNPNLYWYRQAAGRGLQLLFYSVGIGQISSEVPQNLSASRPQDRQFILSSKKLLLSDSGFYLCAWPLCGGGTDTQYFGPGTRLTVL.

This clone appeared a few times. This chain uses TRBV10-3 with TRBJ2-7; D unresolved. CDR3 length: 13 amino acids. V was pared by 0 bases and J by 3 bases, with 6 bases between. Germline assignment: CDR1 ENHRY and CDR2 SYGVKD. The CDR3 loop is CAISESSLYEQYF. DNA for the CDR3: TGTGCCATCAGTGAGTCCTCCCTCTACGAGCAGTACTTC.

This clone was observed once. The rearrangement joins TRBV15 to TRBJ2-1; TRBD1 is a possible D gene (5 bases). The V end was cut by 1 base, the J end by 7 bases, with 14 bases between. The V gene's germline CDR1 is LNHNV and CDR2 YYDKDF (reference sequence). The CDR3 loop spans 15 amino acids. The CDR3 nucleotides are TGTGCCACCAGCAGAGTATTAGGGGCTAGGAATGAGCAGTTCTTC. The encoded protein is CATSRVLGARNEQFF. The entire variable domain, with the rest obtained from reference TRBV15 and TRBJ2-1, is as follows: DAMVIQNPRYQVTQFGKPVTLSCSQTLNHNVMYWYQQKSSQAPKLLFHYYDKDFNNEADTPDNFQSRRPNTSFCFLDIRSPGLGDTAMYLCATSRVLGARNEQFFGPGTRLTVL.

This chain joins TRBV7-8 and TRBJ1-3, with D possibly being TRBD1 (6 bases). This CDR3 comprises 16 residues. V lost 5 bases, J lost 4 bases, and 18 bases lay in between. CDR1 and CDR2 (germline): SGHVS, FQNEAQ. CDR3 region: CASSLPGQGVGNTIYF. The DNA of the CDR3 is TGTGCCAGCAGCCTACCGGGACAAGGGGTCGGAAACACCATATATTTT.

The rearrangement joins TRBV7-2 to TRBJ1-1, with 10 bases lining up with TRBD1. Trimming removed 6 bases from V and 2 bases from J; junction bases left unmatched: 12. Per germline, CDR1 SGHTA and CDR2 FQGNSA. This CDR3 has 17 amino acids. Here the CDR3 reads CASRSGQGRLENTEAFF. The CDR3 nucleotides are TGTGCCAGCAGATCGGGACAGGGGAGGTTGGAAAACACTGAAGCTTTCTTT. The full variable domain, rest sourced from reference TRBV7-2 and TRBJ1-1, is GAGVSQSPSNKVTEKGKDVELRCDPISGHTALYWYRQSLGQGLEFLIYFQGNSAPDKSGLPSDRFSAERTGGSVSTLTIQRTQQEDSAVYLCASRSGQGRLENTEAFFGQGTRLTVV.

V gene TRBV9 combines with J gene TRBJ2-2; D is unclear. In germline, CDR1 is SGDLS, CDR2 YYNGEE. The V end was cut by 4 bases, the J end by 5 bases, with 9 bases between. The CDR3 loop spans 13 amino acids. DNA of the CDR3: TGTGCCAGCAGCCTACTAAGTACCGGGGAGCTGTTTTTT. Its protein product is CASSLLSTGELFF.

The gene calls are TRBV5-1 and TRBJ1-2; 8 bases line up with TRBD1. The CDR3 has 15 amino acids. Germline values: CDR1 SGHRS, CDR2 YFSETQ. The junction had 8 bases not matched to a gene; V was cut back by 4 bases and J by 3 bases. The CDR3: CASSPRQGADYGYTF. The CDR3 nucleotides read TGCGCCAGCAGCCCCCGGCAGGGGGCAGACTATGGCTACACCTTC.